The 27 T cell receptor beta chains listed next were all sequenced from one sample in a study of blood T cells in healthy people across ages. With a J-beta primer mix and a sample-barcoded 5' primer, a second PCR ran about 7 to 12 cycles. TCRdb analysed the 5' RACE reads with MiXCR anew, one entry per CDR3 protein. The sample records about 730,000 distinct CDR3 sequences, roughly 47% being singletons. The sequenced material came from blood. The receptors derive from a woman aged 60-75 years in good health.

This clonotype was picked up many times. The genes are TRBV29-1 and TRBJ2-1, with 8 positions matching TRBD2. This CDR3 region has 15 residues. V shed 3 bases, J shed 3 bases, and the junction held 7 bases outside the gene matches. Germline values: CDR1 SQVTM, CDR2 ANQGSEA. The CDR3: CSVDSGREVYNEQFF. Written as DNA, the CDR3 is TGCAGCGTTGATTCGGGGCGGGAGGTCTACAATGAGCAGTTCTTC.

V is TRBV12-3 or TRBV12-4 and J is TRBJ1-1, with D possibly being TRBD1 (6 bases). The CDR3 has 15 amino acids. V lost 1 base and J lost 6, with 15 bases in between. The CDR3 loop is CASSLGDFSGAEAFF. The CDR3 nucleotides are TGTGCCAGCAGTTTAGGGGACTTCTCAGGGGCTGAAGCTTTCTTT.

This clonotype was seen once. The V and J genes are TRBV12-3 or TRBV12-4 and TRBJ2-4; 7 positions agree with TRBD1. The J call may be faulty, since TRBJ2-7 better matches the DNA end. This CDR3 contains 14 residues. This CDR3 is CASTKYRGPYEQYF. Here the CDR3 DNA reads TGTGCCAGCACCAAATACAGGGGACCCTACGAGCAGTACTTC.

V gene TRBV7-9 combines with J gene TRBJ2-7, with D perhaps matching TRBD1 (5 bases). Germline CDR1 is SEHNR and CDR2 is FQNEAQ (reference sequence). V was shortened by 7 bases and J by 0 bases, with 10 bases between the two germline ends. This CDR3 spans 13 amino acids. CDR3 in amino acids: CASTPDISYEQYF. In DNA, the CDR3 is TGTGCCAGCACCCCGGACATCTCCTACGAGCAGTACTTC.

This rearrangement joins TRBV20-1 to TRBJ2-1; weak D call: TRBD1 (6 bases). With the DNA end fitting TRBJ2-7 better, the J assignment may be wrong. The CDR3 runs 16 residues. Germline CDR1 reads DFQATT; CDR2 reads SNEGSKA (reference sequence). The CDR3 loop reads CSARIPQGSLRNEQYF. The CDR3 DNA sequence: TGCAGTGCTAGAATACCCCAGGGGAGTTTGAGGAACGAGCAGTACTTC.

For the CDR3, the DNA is TGTGCCAGCAGTTTGTGGCGGGCTCGGGAAGATACGCAGTATTTT. Translation gives CASSLWRAREDTQYF. The V and J genes are TRBV12-3 or TRBV12-4 and TRBJ2-3; a weak D match, TRBD2 (5 bases). Deletions cut 3 bases from V and 5 bases from J, with 15 bases between. The CDR3 contains 15 residues.

The chain joins TRBV20-1 to TRBJ2-7; 8 nucleotides match TRBD2. The CDR3 length is 16 residues. Germline values: CDR1 DFQATT, CDR2 SNEGSKA (reference sequence). The J segment lost 1 base and the V segment lost 5 bases, leaving 13 bases of the junction unmatched. CDR3 residues: CSAPNEAGGVSYEQYF. Here the CDR3 DNA reads TGCAGTGCTCCGAATGAGGCCGGGGGGGTATCCTACGAGCAGTACTTC.

In its sample, this clonotype was seen many times. This sequence joins TRBV29-1 and TRBJ2-7; 11 nucleotides match TRBD1. V lost 3 bases and J lost 6; bases outside the gene matches: 4. The CDR3 contains 13 residues. Germline V gene sequence: CDR1 SQVTM, CDR2 ANQGSEA. CDR3 DNA: TGCAGCGTTGACGGACAGGGGGCCTCCGAGCAGTACTTC. Translation: CSVDGQGASEQYF.

This clonotype was observed a handful of times. This chain connects TRBV12-3 or TRBV12-4 to TRBJ2-5, with a tentative D call TRBD2 (6 bases). The CDR3 loop spans 14 amino acids. The germline V and J ends were trimmed by 3 bases and 5 bases, with 13 bases remaining between them. DNA of the CDR3: TGTGCCAGCAGTTTCGGAGGGGCAGAGGAGACCCAGTACTTC. It yields the protein CASSFGGAEETQYF.

This clonotype was detected a few times. This sequence joins TRBV3-1 and TRBJ2-7, with D hard to call. Germline V gene lookup returns CDR1 LGHDT and CDR2 YNNKEL (reference sequence). The ends were cut back, 2 bases at V and 2 bases at J, with 10 bases in the middle. This CDR3 has 14 amino acids. CDR3 loop: CASSQRAGAYEQYF. The CDR3 bases are TGTGCCAGCAGCCAAAGGGCTGGAGCCTACGAGCAGTACTTC.

This clonotype was detected a few times. V is TRBV12-3 or TRBV12-4 and J is TRBJ2-5; 7 nucleotides match TRBD1. The CDR3 sequence is 14 residues long. The junction had 6 bases not matched to a gene; V was cut back by 2 bases and J by 6 bases. CDR3 residues: CASSLSSGQKTQYF. The CDR3 DNA is TGTGCCAGCAGTTTATCATCGGGACAGAAGACCCAGTACTTC.

The CDR3: CASSSSGTGVETQYF. The CDR3 nucleotides are TGTGCCAGCAGTTCTTCCGGGACAGGGGTAGAGACCCAGTACTTC. V gene TRBV12-3 or TRBV12-4 combines with J gene TRBJ2-5, with TRBD1 matching 10 bases. V gave up 4 bases and J gave up 4 bases; unmatched junction bases: 6. The CDR3 covers 15 residues.

This clonotype was observed a handful of times. The gene calls are TRBV20-1 and TRBJ2-3; D perhaps matches TRBD2 (5 bases). The CDR3 has 14 residues. Between the trimmed V and J ends, which lost 3 bases and 2 bases, there was a span of 12 bases. Per germline, CDR1 DFQATT and CDR2 SNEGSKA (reference sequence). The CDR3 DNA reads TGCAGTGCTAGCGACTCGAGGGCCACAGATACGCAGTATTTT. This gives the protein CSASDSRATDTQYF.

The V call is TRBV11-2, the J call TRBJ1-2, with 10 bases lining up with TRBD1. The length of the CDR3 is 16 residues. The V gene end was trimmed by 2 bases and the J gene end by 4 bases; junction bases not matched to a gene: 7. Germline V gives CDR1 SGHAT, CDR2 FQNNGV. The CDR3 region is CASSLSGDRGGYGYTF. CDR3 nucleotide sequence: TGTGCCAGCAGCTTAAGTGGGGACAGGGGAGGCTATGGCTACACCTTC.

In this sample, this clonotype turned up a few times. The chain carries TRBV29-1 and TRBJ1-4, with D tentatively TRBD1 (6 bases). Trimming took 3 bases from V and 4 from J, leaving 12 bases between them. The CDR3 runs to 14 residues. Germline assignment: CDR1 SQVTM and CDR2 ANQGSEA. The CDR3 is CSVDPGTSNEKLFF. In nucleotides, the CDR3 is TGCAGCGTTGACCCCGGGACAAGTAATGAAAAACTGTTTTTT.

This clonotype showed up just a few times. V usage is TRBV19 and J usage is TRBJ2-7; D might be TRBD1 (5 bases). This CDR3 is built from 13 residues. Trimming took 3 bases from V and 3 from J, leaving 9 bases between them. From germline, CDR1 is LNHDA and CDR2 SQIVND (reference sequence). In nucleotides, the CDR3 is TGTGCCAGTAGTATTGACAGACTCTACGAGCAGTACTTC. This sequence encodes CASSIDRLYEQYF.

In this sample, this clonotype turned up many times. This CDR3 reads CASSPTSGRYEQYF. The CDR3 region has the DNA TGTGCCAGCAGCCCGACTAGCGGGAGATACGAGCAGTACTTC. The V gene is TRBV7-2, the J gene TRBJ2-7; 12 bases fit TRBD2. Germline V gives CDR1 SGHTA, CDR2 FQGNSA. The CDR3 length is 14 residues. V trimming: 5 bases; J trimming: 4 bases; junction bases outside the gene matches: 3.

This clonotype has more than one count but fewer than ten. This chain's CDR3 is CASSYKRLDGYTF. DNA for the CDR3: TGTGCCAGCAGTTACAAGAGGCTGGATGGCTACACCTTC. The V gene is TRBV6-2 or TRBV6-3, the J gene TRBJ1-2; the D is unclear. The CDR3 is 13 amino acids. Trimming took 2 bases from V and 6 from J, leaving 10 bases between them. CDR1 MNHEY and CDR2 SVGEGT come from the germline V gene.

The chain has TRBV14 and TRBJ2-1, with 11 bases lining up with TRBD1. The CDR3 length is 14 residues. V dropped 2 bases and J dropped 9; count of bases not matched to a gene: 3. Germline CDR1 reads SGHDN; CDR2 reads FVKESK. As DNA, the CDR3 is TGTGCCAGCAGCCAATGGACAGGGGGCGGTGAGCAGTTCTTC. It translates to CASSQWTGGGEQFF. Complete variable domain (other parts from reference TRBV14 and TRBJ2-1): EAGVTQFPSHSVIEKGQTVTLRCDPISGHDNLYWYRRVMGKEIKFLLHFVKESKQDESGMPNNRFLAERTGGTYSTLKVQPAELEDSGVYFCASSQWTGGGEQFFGPGTRLTVL.

The rearrangement uses TRBV7-8 and TRBJ2-5, with D tentatively TRBD1 (6 bases). CDR3 length equals 16 residues. Germline CDR1 is SGHVS and CDR2 is FQNEAQ. Trimming left V 5 bases short and J 4 bases short, with 20 bases between. The CDR3 nucleotides are TGTGCCAGCAGCCATAACGATGGGCGAGGGGGAGAGACCCAGTACTTC. Translated, it gives CASSHNDGRGGETQYF.

The J gene is TRBJ2-5, the V gene TRBV5-1, with D perhaps assigned TRBD1 or TRBD2 (5 bases each). The CDR3 totals 14 residues. The ends were cut back, 4 bases at V and 5 bases at J, with 15 bases in the middle. CDR1 and CDR2 (germline): SGHRS, YFSETQ. CDR3: CASSTGTPRETQYF. The CDR3, as DNA: TGCGCCAGCAGCACCGGGACCCCCAGGGAGACCCAGTACTTC.

The V call is TRBV3-1, the J call TRBJ2-1; D is possibly TRBD1 or TRBD2 (5 bases each). Germline values: CDR1 LGHDT, CDR2 YNNKEL (reference sequence). This CDR3 comprises 17 residues. V lost 4 bases to trimming and J lost 6 bases, with 22 bases between them. For the CDR3, the DNA is TGTGCCAGCAGCCCCGGTGAAGGACTGAGGGGTGGCAATGAGCAGTTCTTC. It yields the protein CASSPGEGLRGGNEQFF.

The genes are TRBV20-1 and TRBJ2-5, with unresolved D. There are 16 residues in the CDR3. Germline CDR1 and CDR2: DFQATT and SNEGSKA (reference sequence). Trimming stripped 1 base from V and 11 bases from J, with 26 bases between. The DNA for the CDR3 is TGCAGTGCTAGAGGCGCCGTCAGGATAAACCTCAATGAGCAGTACTTC. This encodes CSARGAVRINLNEQYF.

V is TRBV20-1 and J is TRBJ2-1; D unresolved. Trimming cost V 8 bases and J 0 bases, with 14 bases left between them. Germline V gives CDR1 DFQATT, CDR2 SNEGSKA (reference sequence). The CDR3 totals 14 residues. This chain's CDR3 is CSCLRISSYNEQFF. The CDR3 bases are TGCAGTTGCTTACGGATAAGCTCCTACAATGAGCAGTTCTTC.

This clonotype has more than one count but fewer than ten. This chain uses TRBV5-1 with TRBJ1-2; D not resolved. This CDR3 has 14 residues. Germline V gene sequence: CDR1 SGHRS, CDR2 YFSETQ. V was pared by 0 bases and J by 6 bases, with 12 bases between. The CDR3 is CASSLGTDVNGYTF. In DNA, the CDR3 is TGCGCCAGCAGCTTGGGGACTGACGTCAATGGCTACACCTTC.

This clonotype came up a few times. V gene TRBV29-1 combines with J gene TRBJ1-2; the match to TRBD1 covers 7 bases. CDR3 length: 13 residues. Looked up from germline, CDR1 is SQVTM and CDR2 is ANQGSEA. With V trimmed by 4 bases and J by 5 bases, 7 bases remained unmatched. The CDR3 protein is CSVAPGQKYGYTF. Written as DNA, the CDR3 is TGCAGCGTTGCTCCGGGACAGAAATATGGCTACACCTTC.

As for this clonotype: The junction does not match germline at one end; this may be a read error. The V gene is TRBV6-5, the J gene TRBJ2-4, with 10 nucleotides matching TRBD2. The J call could be wrong; TRBJ2-7 is a better fit for the DNA end. Per the germline V gene, CDR1 is MNHEY and CDR2 is SVGAGI. This CDR3 contains 15 residues. The CDR3 loop reads CAGSPEGLATYEQYF. CDR3 sequence (DNA): TGTGCCGGCAGCCCAGAGGGACTAGCGACCTACGAGCAGTACTTC.